One and the same sample provided the 5 T cell receptor beta chains below, sequenced in a study of CD8 T cells in ankylosing spondylitis. TCRdb re-called the 5' RACE reads with MiXCR, one entry per CDR3 protein. The data hold 200,000 to 250,000 distinct CDR3 sequences, with around 11% observed a single time. The sequencing sample was made of blood, either unsorted or a sorted T cell fraction (not recorded which). These TCRs come from a male donor with ankylosing spondylitis or in good health (not recorded which).

This clonotype was detected only a few times. The V and J genes are TRBV20-1 and TRBJ2-5; D remains ambiguous. V was pared by 5 bases and J by 5 bases, with 12 bases between. The germline V gene has CDR1 DFQATT and CDR2 SNEGSKA (reference sequence). This CDR3 comprises 12 residues. This CDR3 is CSAHVVMETQYF. The CDR3 coding sequence is TGCAGTGCTCATGTGGTAATGGAGACCCAGTACTTC.

V gene TRBV20-1 combines with J gene TRBJ2-2; possibly TRBD1 for D (5 bases). With 4 bases removed from V and 3 bases from J, the gap between germline ends came to 9 bases. Germline lookup yields CDR1 DFQATT and CDR2 SNEGSKA (reference sequence). The CDR3 runs to 13 residues. The CDR3 sequence: CSATRQYTGELFF. Here the CDR3 DNA reads TGCAGTGCTACCCGACAGTACACCGGGGAGCTGTTTTTT.

This clonotype appeared a few times. The chain links TRBV4-2 to TRBJ2-2; 8 bases are a match to TRBD2. Germline V lookup: CDR1 LGHNA, CDR2 YNFKEQ. Germline trimming cut 2 bases from V and 1 base from J; bases unmatched to any gene: 9. This CDR3 contains 18 residues. The CDR3 DNA follows: TGTGCCAGCAGCCAAATGGATGGAACTAGCGGGAACACCGGGGAGCTGTTTTTT. Translated: CASSQMDGTSGNTGELFF.

A few counts support this clonotype. V is TRBV6-1 and J is TRBJ1-3, with D unclear. The germline gives CDR1 MNHNS, CDR2 SASEGT. The CDR3 has 15 amino acids. Trimming shortened V by 6 bases and J by 0 bases, and 12 bases separated the two germline ends. The CDR3 nucleotides read TGTGCCAGCAGGAGTGGGGTGAGCTCTGGAAACACCATATATTTT. Encoded protein: CASRSGVSSGNTIYF.

In its sample, this clonotype was seen many times. V is TRBV7-2 and J is TRBJ2-7; perhaps TRBD1 as D (5 bases). CDR1 is SGHTA and CDR2 is FQGNSA in the germline V gene. CDR3 length: 15 amino acids. Trimming took 4 bases from V and 2 from J, leaving 15 bases between them. CDR3 sequence reads: CASSSVVGPAYEQYF. The CDR3 bases are TGTGCCAGCAGCTCAGTGGTGGGGCCCGCCTACGAGCAGTACTTC.